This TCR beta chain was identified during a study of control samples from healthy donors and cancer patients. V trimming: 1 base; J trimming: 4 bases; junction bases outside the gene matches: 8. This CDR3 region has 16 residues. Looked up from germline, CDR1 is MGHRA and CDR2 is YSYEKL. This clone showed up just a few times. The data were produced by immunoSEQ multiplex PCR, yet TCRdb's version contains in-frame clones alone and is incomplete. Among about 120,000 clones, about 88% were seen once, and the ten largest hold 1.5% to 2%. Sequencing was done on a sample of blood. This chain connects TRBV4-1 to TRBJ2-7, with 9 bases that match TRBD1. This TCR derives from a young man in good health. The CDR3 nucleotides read TGCGCCAGCAGCCAAGGGACGGGACAGGGTTTTTACGAGCAGTACTTC. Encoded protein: CASSQGTGQGFYEQYF.